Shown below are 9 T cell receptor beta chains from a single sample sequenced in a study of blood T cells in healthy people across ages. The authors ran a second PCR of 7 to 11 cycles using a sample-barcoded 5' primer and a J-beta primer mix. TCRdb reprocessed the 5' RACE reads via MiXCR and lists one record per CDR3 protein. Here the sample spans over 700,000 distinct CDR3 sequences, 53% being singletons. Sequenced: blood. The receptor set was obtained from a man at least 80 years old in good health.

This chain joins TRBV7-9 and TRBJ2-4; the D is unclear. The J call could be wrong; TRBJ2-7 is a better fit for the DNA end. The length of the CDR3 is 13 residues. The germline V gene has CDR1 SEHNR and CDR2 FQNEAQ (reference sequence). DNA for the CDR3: TGTGCCAGCAGCGTAAGTAAGGCAAGCGAGCAGTACTTC. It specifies CASSVSKASEQYF.

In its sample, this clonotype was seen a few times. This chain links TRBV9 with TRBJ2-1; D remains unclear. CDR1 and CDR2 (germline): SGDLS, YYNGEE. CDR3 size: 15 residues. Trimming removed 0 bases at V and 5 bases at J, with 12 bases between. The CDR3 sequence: CASSVAARSHNEQFF. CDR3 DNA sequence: TGTGCCAGCAGCGTAGCAGCGAGGTCCCACAATGAGCAGTTCTTC.

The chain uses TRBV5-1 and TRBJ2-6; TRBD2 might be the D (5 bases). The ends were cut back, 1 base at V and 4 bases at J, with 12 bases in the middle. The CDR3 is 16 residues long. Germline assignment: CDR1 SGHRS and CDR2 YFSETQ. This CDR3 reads CASSLSKADGANVLTF. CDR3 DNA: TGCGCCAGCAGCTTGAGTAAAGCGGACGGGGCCAACGTCCTGACTTTC.

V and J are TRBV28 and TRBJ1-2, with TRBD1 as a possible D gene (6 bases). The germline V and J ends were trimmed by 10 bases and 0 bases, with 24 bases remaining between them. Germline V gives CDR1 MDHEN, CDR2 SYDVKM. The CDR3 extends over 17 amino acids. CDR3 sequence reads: CATLGEARGHPNYGYTF. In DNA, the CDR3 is TGTGCCACCCTCGGGGAGGCCAGGGGCCACCCTAACTATGGCTACACCTTC.

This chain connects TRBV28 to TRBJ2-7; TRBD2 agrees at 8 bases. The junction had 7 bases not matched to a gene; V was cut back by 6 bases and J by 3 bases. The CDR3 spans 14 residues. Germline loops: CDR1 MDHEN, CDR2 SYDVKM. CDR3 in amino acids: CASRAGGSLYEQYF. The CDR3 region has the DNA TGTGCCAGCAGGGCGGGAGGCTCACTCTACGAGCAGTACTTC. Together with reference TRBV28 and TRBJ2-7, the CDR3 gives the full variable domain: DVKVTQSSRYLVKRTGEKVFLECVQDMDHENMFWYRQDPGLGLRLIYFSYDVKMKEKGDIPEGYSVSREKKERFSLILESASTNQTSMYLCASRAGGSLYEQYFGPGTRLTVT.

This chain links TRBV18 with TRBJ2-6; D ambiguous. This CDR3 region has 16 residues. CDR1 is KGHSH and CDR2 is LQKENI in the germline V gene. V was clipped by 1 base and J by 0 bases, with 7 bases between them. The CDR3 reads CASSPQFSSGANVLTF. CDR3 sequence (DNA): TGTGCCAGCTCACCACAGTTTAGCTCTGGGGCCAACGTCCTGACTTTC.

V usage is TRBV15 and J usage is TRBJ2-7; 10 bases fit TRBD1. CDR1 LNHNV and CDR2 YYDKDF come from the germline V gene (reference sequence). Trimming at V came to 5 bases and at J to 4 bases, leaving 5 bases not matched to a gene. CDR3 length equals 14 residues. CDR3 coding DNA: TGTGCCACCAGCCCCTGGACAGGGGGTTACGAGCAGTACTTC. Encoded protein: CATSPWTGGYEQYF.

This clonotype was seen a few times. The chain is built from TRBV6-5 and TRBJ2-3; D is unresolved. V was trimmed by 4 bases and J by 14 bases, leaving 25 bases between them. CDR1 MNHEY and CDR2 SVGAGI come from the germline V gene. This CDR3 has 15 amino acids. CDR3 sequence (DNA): TGTGCCAGCAGTTCTAGTGGCCCGGGTCACAGATACGCGTATTTT. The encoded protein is CASSSSGPGHRYAYF.

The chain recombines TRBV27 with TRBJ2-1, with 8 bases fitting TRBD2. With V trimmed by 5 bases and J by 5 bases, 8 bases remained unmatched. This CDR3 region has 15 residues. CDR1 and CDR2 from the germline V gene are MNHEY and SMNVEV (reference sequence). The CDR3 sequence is CASSPGGRRDNEQFF. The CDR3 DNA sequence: TGTGCCAGCAGTCCGGGAGGGAGAAGGGACAATGAGCAGTTCTTC.